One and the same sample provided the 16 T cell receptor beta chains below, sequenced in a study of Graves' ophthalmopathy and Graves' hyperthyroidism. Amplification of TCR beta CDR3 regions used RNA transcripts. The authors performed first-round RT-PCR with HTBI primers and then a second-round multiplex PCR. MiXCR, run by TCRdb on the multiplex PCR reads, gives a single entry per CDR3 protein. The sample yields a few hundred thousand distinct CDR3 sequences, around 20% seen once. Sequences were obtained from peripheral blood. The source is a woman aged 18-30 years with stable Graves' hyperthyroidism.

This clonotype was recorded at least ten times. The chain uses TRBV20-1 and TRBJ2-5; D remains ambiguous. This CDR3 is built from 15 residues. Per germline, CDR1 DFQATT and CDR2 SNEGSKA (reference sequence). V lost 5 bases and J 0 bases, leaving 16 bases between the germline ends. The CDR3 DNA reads TGCAGTGCTTACCCTTTCTGGACCGACCAAGAGACCCAGTACTTC. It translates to CSAYPFWTDQETQYF.

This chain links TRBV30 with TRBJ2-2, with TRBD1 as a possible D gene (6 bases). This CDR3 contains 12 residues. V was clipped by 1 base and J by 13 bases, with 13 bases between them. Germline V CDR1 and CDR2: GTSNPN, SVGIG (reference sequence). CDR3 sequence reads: CAWSAGQTWLFF. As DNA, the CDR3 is TGTGCCTGGAGTGCCGGACAGACGTGGCTGTTTTTT.

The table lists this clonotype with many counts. CDR3 DNA: TGCGCCAGCAGCCAAGGACTAGGAGAGAACTACGAGCAGTACTTC. Its protein product is CASSQGLGENYEQYF. The rearrangement joins TRBV4-3 to TRBJ2-7; D is possibly TRBD2 (6 bases). This CDR3 is 15 amino acids long. Germline CDR1 LGHNA, CDR2 YSLEER. V gave up 1 base and J gave up 3 bases, with 13 bases separating them.

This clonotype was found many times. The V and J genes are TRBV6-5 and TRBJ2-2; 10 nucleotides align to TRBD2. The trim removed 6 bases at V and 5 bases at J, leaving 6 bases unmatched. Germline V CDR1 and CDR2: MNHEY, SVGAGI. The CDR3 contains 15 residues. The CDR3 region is CASRYGTSETGELFF. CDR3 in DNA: TGTGCCAGCAGATACGGGACTAGCGAGACCGGGGAGCTGTTTTTT.

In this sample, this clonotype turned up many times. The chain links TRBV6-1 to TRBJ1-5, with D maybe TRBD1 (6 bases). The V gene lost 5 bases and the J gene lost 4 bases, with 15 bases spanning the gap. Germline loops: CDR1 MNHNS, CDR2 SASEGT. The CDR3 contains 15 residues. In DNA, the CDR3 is TGTGCCAGCAGTCCAAGGGGGGGGATTAATCAGCCCCAGCATTTT. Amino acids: CASSPRGGINQPQHF.

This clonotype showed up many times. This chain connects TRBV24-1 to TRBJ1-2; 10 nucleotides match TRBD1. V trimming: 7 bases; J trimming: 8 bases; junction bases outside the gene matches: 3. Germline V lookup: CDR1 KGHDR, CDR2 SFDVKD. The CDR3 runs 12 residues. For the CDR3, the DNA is TGTGCCACCAGCTGGACAGGGGGAGGCTACACCTTC. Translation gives CATSWTGGGYTF.

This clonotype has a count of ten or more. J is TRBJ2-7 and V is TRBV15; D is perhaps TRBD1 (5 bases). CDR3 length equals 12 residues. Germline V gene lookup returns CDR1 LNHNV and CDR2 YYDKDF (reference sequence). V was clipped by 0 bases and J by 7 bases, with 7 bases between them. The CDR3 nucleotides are TGTGCCACCAGCAGAGATCGACAGGAGCAGTACTTC. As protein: CATSRDRQEQYF.

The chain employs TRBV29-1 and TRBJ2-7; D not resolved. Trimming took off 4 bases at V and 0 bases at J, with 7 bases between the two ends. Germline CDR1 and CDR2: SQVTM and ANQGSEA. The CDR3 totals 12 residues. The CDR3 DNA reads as TGCAGCGTTGGAAGGAACTCCTACGAGCAGTACTTC. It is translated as CSVGRNSYEQYF.

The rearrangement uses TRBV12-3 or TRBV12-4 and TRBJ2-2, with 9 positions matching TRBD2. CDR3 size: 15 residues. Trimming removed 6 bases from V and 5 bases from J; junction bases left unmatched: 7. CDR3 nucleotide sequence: TGTGCCAGCAGGGTAGGACTAGCGTTAACCGGGGAGCTGTTTTTT. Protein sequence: CASRVGLALTGELFF.

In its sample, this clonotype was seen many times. The CDR3 DNA follows: TGTGCCATCAGTGAGTGGAAGGGGGAAGCTTTCTTT. Its protein is CAISEWKGEAFF. V and J are TRBV10-3 and TRBJ1-1; D perhaps matches TRBD1 (5 bases). The CDR3 is 12 residues long. V lost 1 base and J lost 8, with 8 bases in between. Per germline, CDR1 ENHRY and CDR2 SYGVKD.

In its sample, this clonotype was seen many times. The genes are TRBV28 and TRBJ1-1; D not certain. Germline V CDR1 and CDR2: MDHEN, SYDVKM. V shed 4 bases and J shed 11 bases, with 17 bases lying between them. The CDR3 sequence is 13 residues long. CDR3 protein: CASSSHSAGGAFF. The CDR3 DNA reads TGTGCCAGCAGTTCCCACAGCGCGGGAGGCGCTTTCTTT.

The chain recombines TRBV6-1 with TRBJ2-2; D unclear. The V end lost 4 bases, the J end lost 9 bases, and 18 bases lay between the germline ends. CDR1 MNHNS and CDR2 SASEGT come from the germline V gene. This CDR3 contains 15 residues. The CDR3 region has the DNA TGTGCCAGCAGTGCGCCAGCCGAAGGTATCTGGGAGCTGTTTTTT. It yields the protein CASSAPAEGIWELFF.

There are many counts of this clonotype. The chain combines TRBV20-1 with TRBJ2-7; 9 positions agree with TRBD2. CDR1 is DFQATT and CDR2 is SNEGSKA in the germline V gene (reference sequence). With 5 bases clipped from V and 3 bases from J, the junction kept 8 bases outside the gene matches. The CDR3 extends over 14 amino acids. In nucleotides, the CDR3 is TGCAGTGCTCTTACTAGCGGGCTAAACTACGAGCAGTACTTC. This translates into CSALTSGLNYEQYF.

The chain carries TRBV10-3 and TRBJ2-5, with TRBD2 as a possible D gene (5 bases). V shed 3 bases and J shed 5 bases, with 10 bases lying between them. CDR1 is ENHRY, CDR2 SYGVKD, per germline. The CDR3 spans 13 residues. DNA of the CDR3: TGTGCCATCAGTGAAACTAGATCGGAGACCCAGTACTTC. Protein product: CAISETRSETQYF.

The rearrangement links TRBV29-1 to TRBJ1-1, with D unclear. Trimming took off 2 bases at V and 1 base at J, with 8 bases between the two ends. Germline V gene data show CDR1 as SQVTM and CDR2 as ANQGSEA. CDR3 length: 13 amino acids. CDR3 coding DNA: TGCAGCGTTGAAAGGTCGGGGAACACTGAAGCTTTCTTT. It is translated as CSVERSGNTEAFF. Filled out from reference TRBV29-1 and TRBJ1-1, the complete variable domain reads SAVISQKPSRDICQRGTSLTIQCQVDSQVTMMFWYRQQPGQSLTLIATANQGSEATYESGFVIDKFPISRPNLTFSTLTVSNMSPEDSSIYLCSVERSGNTEAFFGQGTRLTVV.

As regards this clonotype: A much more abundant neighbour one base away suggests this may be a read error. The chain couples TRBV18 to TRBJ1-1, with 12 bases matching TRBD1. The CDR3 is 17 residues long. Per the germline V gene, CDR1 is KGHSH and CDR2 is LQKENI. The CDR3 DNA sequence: TGTGCCAGCTCACAGGGGACAGGGGGCTCTAGGAACACTGAAGCTGTCTTT. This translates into CASSQGTGGSRNTEAVF.